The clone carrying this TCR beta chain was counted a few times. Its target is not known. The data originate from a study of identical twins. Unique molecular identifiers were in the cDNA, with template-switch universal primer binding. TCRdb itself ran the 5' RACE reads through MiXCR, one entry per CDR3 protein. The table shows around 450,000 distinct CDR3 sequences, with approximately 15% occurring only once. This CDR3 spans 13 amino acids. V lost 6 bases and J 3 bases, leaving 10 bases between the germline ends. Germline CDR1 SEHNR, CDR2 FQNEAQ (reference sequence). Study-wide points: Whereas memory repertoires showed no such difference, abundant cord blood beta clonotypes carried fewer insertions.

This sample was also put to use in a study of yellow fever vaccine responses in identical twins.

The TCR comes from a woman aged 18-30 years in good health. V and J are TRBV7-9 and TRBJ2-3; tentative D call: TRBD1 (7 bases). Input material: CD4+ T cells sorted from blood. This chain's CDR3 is CASRTGRTDTQYF. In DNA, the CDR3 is TGTGCCAGCAGGACAGGGAGGACAGATACGCAGTATTTT.